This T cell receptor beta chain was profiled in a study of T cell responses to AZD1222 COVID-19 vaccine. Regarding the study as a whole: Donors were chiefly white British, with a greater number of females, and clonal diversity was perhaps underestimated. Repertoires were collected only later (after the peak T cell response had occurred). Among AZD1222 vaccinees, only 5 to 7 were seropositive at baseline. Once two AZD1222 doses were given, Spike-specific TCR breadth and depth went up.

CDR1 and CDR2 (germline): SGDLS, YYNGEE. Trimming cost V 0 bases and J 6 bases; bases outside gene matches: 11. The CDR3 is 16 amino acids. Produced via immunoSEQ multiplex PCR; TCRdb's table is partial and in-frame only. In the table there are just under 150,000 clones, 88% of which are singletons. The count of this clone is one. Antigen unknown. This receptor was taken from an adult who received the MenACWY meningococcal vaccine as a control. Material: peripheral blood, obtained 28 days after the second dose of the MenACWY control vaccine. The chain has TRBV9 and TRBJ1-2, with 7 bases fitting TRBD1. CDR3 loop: CASSVGLSRGQNGYTF. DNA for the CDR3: TGTGCCAGCAGCGTAGGCCTTTCGAGGGGACAGAATGGCTACACCTTC.